This TCR beta chain was observed in a study of shared clonotypes between healthy human individuals. Sequencing was performed with immunoSEQ multiplex PCR; in TCRdb, only in-frame clones are kept and a portion is missing. The repertoire holds hundreds of thousands of clones, with around 67% as singletons. This clone appeared many times. V lost 5 bases to trimming and J lost 4 bases; unmatched junction nucleotides: 5. The CDR3 covers 15 residues. Germline CDR1 SGHVS, CDR2 FNYEAQ. The chain joins TRBV7-6 to TRBJ2-2; 9 bases are a match to TRBD1. This receptor was taken from a woman in her twenties or thirties in good health. Sequenced sample: memory CD4+ T cells sorted from blood. Described subset: CD45RA-negative fraction. The CDR3 bases are TGTGCCAGCAGCCCGGGACAGGGAGTCACCGGGGAGCTGTTTTTT. Its translation: CASSPGQGVTGELFF.